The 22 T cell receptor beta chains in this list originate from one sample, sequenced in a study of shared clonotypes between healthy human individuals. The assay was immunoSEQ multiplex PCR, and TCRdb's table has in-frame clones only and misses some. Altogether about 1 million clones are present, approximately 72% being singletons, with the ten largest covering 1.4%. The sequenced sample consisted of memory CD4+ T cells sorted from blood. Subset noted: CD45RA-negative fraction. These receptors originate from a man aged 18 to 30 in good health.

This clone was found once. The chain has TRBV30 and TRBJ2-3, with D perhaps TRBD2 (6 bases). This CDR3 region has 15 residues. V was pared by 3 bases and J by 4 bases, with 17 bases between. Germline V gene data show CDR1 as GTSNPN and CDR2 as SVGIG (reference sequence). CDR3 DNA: TGTGCCTGGAGAGATTTGGGCGGGGTGGCAGATACGCAGTATTTT. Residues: CAWRDLGGVADTQYF. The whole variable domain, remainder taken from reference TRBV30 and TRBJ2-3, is SQTIHQWPATLVQPVGSPLSLECTVEGTSNPNLYWYRQAAGRGLQLLFYSVGIGQISSEVPQNLSASRPQDRQFILSSKKLLLSDSGFYLCAWRDLGGVADTQYFGPGTRLTVL.

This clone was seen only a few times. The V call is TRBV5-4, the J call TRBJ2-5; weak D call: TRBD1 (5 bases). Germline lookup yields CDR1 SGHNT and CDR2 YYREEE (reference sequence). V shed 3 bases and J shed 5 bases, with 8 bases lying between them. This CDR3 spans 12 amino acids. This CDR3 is CASSWGQETQYF. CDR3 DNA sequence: TGTGCCAGCAGCTGGGGCCAGGAGACCCAGTACTTC.

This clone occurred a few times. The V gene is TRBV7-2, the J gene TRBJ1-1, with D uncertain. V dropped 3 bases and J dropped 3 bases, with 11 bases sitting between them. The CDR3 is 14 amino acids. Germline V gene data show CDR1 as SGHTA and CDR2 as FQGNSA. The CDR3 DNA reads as TGTGCCAGCAGCTTCCCGGATTCGTACACTGAAGCTTTCTTT. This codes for CASSFPDSYTEAFF.

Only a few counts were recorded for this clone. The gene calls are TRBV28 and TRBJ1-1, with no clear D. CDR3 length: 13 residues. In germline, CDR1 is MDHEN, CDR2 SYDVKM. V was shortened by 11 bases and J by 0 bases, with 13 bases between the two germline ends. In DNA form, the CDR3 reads TGTGCCGCGACGGGAGCACTGAACACTGAAGCTTTCTTT. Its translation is CAATGALNTEAFF.

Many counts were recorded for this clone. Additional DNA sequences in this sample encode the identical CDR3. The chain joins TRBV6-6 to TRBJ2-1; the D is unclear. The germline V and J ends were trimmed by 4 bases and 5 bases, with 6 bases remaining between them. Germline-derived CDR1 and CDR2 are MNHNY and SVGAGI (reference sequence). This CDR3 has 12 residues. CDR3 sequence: CASSSTNNEQFF. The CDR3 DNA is TGTGCCAGCAGTTCCACGAACAATGAGCAGTTCTTC.

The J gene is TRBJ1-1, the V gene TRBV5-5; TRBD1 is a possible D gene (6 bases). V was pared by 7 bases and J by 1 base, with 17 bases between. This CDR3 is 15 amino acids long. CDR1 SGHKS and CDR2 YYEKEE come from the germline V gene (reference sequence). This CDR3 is CASFFGGQKNTEAFF. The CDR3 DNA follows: TGTGCCAGCTTTTTCGGTGGACAGAAGAACACTGAAGCTTTCTTT.

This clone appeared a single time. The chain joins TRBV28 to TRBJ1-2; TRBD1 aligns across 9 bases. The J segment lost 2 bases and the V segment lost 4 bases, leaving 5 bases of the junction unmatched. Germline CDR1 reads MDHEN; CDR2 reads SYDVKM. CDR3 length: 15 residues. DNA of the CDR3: TGTGCCAGCAGTTCCGGGACAGGGAACAACTATGGCTACACCTTC. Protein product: CASSSGTGNNYGYTF.

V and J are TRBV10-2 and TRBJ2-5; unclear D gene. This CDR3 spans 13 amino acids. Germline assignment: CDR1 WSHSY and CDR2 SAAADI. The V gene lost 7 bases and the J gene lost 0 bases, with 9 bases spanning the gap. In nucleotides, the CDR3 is TGCGCCAGCATGACCCAATACCAAGAGACCCAGTACTTC. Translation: CASMTQYQETQYF.

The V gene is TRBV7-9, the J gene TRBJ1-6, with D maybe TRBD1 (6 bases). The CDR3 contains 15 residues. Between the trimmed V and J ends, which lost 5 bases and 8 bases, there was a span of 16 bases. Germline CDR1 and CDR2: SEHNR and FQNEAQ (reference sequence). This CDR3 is CASSKEGGWDSPLHF. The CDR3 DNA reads TGTGCCAGCAGCAAAGAGGGGGGTTGGGATTCACCCCTCCACTTT.

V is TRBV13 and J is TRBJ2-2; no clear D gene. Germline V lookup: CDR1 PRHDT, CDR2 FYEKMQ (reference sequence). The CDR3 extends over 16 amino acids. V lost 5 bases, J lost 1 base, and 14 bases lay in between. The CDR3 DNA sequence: TGTGCCAGCAGCCACTCGACCGTGAGGAACACCGGGGAGCTGTTTTTT. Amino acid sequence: CASSHSTVRNTGELFF.

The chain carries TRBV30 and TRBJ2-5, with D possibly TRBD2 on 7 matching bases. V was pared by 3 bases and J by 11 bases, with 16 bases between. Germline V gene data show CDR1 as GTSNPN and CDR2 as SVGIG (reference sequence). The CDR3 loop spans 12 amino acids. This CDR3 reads CAWSEGGRKQYF. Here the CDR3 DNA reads TGTGCCTGGAGCGAGGGGGGGCGCAAGCAGTACTTC.

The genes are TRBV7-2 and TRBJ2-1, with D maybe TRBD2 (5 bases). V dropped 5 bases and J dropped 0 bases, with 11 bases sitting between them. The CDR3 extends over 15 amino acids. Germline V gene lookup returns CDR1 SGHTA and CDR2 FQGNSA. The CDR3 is CASSVSGSSYNEQFF. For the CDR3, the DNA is TGTGCCAGCAGCGTGAGCGGCAGCTCCTACAATGAGCAGTTCTTC.

CDR3: CASTGETPPSTDTQYF. CDR3 nucleotide sequence: TGTGCCAGCACCGGTGAGACTCCACCTAGCACAGATACGCAGTATTTT. The V gene is TRBV6-6, the J gene TRBJ2-3; D gene unclear. Germline V gene lookup returns CDR1 MNHNY and CDR2 SVGAGI (reference sequence). Trimming took 7 bases from V and 0 from J, leaving 17 bases between them. This CDR3 contains 16 residues.

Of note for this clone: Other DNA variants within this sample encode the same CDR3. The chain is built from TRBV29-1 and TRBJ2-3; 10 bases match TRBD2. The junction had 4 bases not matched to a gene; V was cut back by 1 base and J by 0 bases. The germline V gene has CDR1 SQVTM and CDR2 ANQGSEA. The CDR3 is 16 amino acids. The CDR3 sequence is CSVEGLAGGSTDTQYF. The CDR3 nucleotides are TGCAGCGTTGAAGGACTAGCGGGCGGCAGCACAGATACGCAGTATTTT.

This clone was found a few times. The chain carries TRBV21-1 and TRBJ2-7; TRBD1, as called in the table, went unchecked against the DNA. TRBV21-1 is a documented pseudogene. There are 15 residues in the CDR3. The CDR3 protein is CASSKTRDRDHEQYF. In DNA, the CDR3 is TGTGCCAGCAGCAAAACTAGGGACAGGGACCACGAGCAGTACTTC.

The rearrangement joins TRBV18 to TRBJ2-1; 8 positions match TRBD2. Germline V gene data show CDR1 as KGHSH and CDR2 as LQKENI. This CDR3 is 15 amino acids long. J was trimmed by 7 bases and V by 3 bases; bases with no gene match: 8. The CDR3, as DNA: TGTGCCAGCTCACCGGGACTAGTTCTATCAAATGAGCAGTTCTTC. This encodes CASSPGLVLSNEQFF.

The CDR3: CASSFFGQGLNEQFF. The CDR3 nucleotides are TGTGCCAGCAGCTTTTTCGGACAGGGCCTCAATGAGCAGTTCTTC. The V call is TRBV7-6, the J call TRBJ2-1, with TRBD1 matching over 8 bases. Losses at the gene ends were 3 bases for V and 6 bases for J; bases not matched to a gene: 7. The CDR3 has 15 residues. From germline, CDR1 is SGHVS and CDR2 FNYEAQ.

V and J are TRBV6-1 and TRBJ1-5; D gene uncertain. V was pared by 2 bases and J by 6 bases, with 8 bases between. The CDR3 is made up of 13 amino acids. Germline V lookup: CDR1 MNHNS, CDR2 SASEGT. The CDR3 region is CASSEKVGQPQHF. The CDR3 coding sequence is TGTGCCAGCAGTGAAAAAGTGGGTCAGCCCCAGCATTTT.

The CDR3 spells CASSYGSGTSETQYF. CDR3 nucleotide sequence: TGTGCCAGCAGTTACGGGTCCGGGACGTCAGAGACCCAGTACTTC. The chain couples TRBV6-5 to TRBJ2-5; D may be TRBD1 or TRBD2 (5 bases each). The CDR3 loop spans 15 amino acids. V gave up 2 bases and J gave up 4 bases, with 14 bases separating them. Germline-derived CDR1 and CDR2 are MNHEY and SVGAGI.

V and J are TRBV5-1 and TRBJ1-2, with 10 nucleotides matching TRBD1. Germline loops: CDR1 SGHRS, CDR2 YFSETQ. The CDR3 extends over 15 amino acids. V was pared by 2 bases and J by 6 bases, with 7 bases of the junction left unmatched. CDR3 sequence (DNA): TGCGCCAGCAGCTTTGGGGACAGGGGCAAGGATGGCTACACCTTC. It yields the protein CASSFGDRGKDGYTF.

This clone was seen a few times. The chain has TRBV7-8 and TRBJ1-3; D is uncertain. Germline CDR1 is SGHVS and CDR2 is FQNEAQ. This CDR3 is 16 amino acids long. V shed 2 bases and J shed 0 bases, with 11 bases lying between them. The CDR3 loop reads CASSLRTFSSGNTIYF. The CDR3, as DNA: TGTGCCAGCAGCTTACGGACCTTCTCCTCTGGAAACACCATATATTTT.

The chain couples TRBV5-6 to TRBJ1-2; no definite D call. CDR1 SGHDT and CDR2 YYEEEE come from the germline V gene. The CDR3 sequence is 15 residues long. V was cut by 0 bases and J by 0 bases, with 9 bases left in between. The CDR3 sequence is CASSLGVGPNYGYTF. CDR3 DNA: TGTGCCAGCAGCTTGGGTGTCGGTCCTAACTATGGCTACACCTTC.